The source of this TCR beta chain is a study of blood T cell repertoires in COVID-19. Recruits, aged roughly 18 to 100 years, lived in 24 US areas. Researchers sorted participants into cohorts using their self-reported clinical history. This CDR3 region has 15 residues. V trimming: 0 bases; J trimming: 4 bases; junction bases outside the gene matches: 2. In germline, CDR1 is SGHTS, CDR2 YDEGEE. This table comes from immunoSEQ multiplex PCR, and its TCRdb copy is limited to in-frame clones, with some not included. The table includes approximately 360,000 clones, around 87% detected once. The receptor's source is a man between 40 and 49 years old in a cohort exposed to, infected with or recovered from COVID-19 (not recorded which). The specimen sequenced was PBMCs or T cells enriched from blood (not recorded which). V gene TRBV5-8 combines with J gene TRBJ2-7; TRBD2 agrees at 12 bases. CDR3: CASSLGLAGVYEQYF. CDR3 nucleotide sequence: TGTGCCAGCAGCTTGGGACTAGCGGGAGTGTACGAGCAGTACTTC.